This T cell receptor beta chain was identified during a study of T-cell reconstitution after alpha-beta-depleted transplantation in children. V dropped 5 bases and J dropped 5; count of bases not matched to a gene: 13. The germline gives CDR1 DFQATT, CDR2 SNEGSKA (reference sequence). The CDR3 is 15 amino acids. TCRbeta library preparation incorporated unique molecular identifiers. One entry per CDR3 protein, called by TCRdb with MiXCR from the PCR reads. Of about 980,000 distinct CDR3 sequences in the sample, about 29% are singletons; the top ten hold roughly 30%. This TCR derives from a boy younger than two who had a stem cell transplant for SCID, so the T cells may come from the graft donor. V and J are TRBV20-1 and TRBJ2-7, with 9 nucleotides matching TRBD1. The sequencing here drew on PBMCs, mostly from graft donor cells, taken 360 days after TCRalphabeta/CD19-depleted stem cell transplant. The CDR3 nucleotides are TGCAGTGCTCCCCAAGGGGGGACAGGGAGCGACGAGCAGTACTTC. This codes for CSAPQGGTGSDEQYF.